The rows below give T cell receptor beta chains drawn from one sample of a study of T cells after yellow fever vaccination. MiXCR, run by TCRdb on the 5' RACE reads, gives a single entry per CDR3 protein. The sample lists about 340,000 distinct CDR3 sequences; 12% were seen once. Sequencing used CD4+ T cells sorted from PBMCs, obtained 15 days after the yellow fever booster vaccination. These receptors were obtained from a man aged 18 to 35 who received the YFV17D yellow fever vaccine. CDR3s include the opening cysteine and the closing phenylalanine or tryptophan. The D gene is left open where the match is weak. Not every row has a clone size; where given, it reads once, few, many or a size class.

TRBJ2-3 TRBV6-4 TRBD2 few CASSRLATPTDTQYF TGTGCCAGCAGCCGACTAGCGACCCCCACAGATACGCAGTATTTT
TRBJ2-3 TRBV4-1 NA NA CASSPSGAAGRDTQYF TGCGCCAGCAGCCCATCCGGCGCCGCCGGGAGAGATACGCAGTATTTT
TRBJ1-2 TRBV5-1 NA many CASSFTEDYGYTF TGCGCCAGCAGCTTCACAGAGGACTATGGCTACACCTTC
TRBJ1-1 TRBV7-3 TRBD1 NA CASSLRGQGNTGGWNTEAFF TGTGCCAGCAGCCTCCGCGGACAGGGGAATACCGGCGGTTGGAACACTGAAGCTTTCTTT
TRBJ1-5 TRBV9 NA few CASSPGTDPGKPQHF TGTGCCAGCAGCCCAGGCACGGACCCAGGGAAGCCCCAGCATTTT
TRBJ1-2 TRBV7-9 TRBD1 NA CASSEQGRGYTF TGTGCCAGTAGCGAACAGGGGAGAGGCTACACCTTC
TRBJ1-1 TRBV5-1 TRBD1 NA CASSFETGGPEAFF TGCGCCAGCAGCTTCGAAACAGGGGGCCCTGAAGCTTTCTTT
TRBJ2-7 TRBV10-3 NA few CAISERGPGYEQYF TGTGCCATCAGTGAACGGGGCCCAGGGTACGAGCAGTACTTC
TRBJ2-3 TRBV28 NA many CASRRTDTQYF TGTGCCAGCAGGCGCACAGATACGCAGTATTTT
TRBJ2-2 TRBV24-1 NA NA CATSDLWQHTGELFF TGTGCCACCAGTGATTTGTGGCAACACACCGGGGAGCTGTTTTTT
TRBJ2-3 TRBV2 NA few CASSEGKDTQYF TGTGCCAGCAGTGAAGGGAAAGATACGCAGTATTTT